This TCR beta chain was obtained from a study of CD8 T cells in ankylosing spondylitis. Whole-study results and caveats: As reported, disease-linked clones showed significant enrichment in matched ankylosing spondylitis synovial fluid. Within peripheral blood, clones linked to disease were CD8+ and relatively rare. Previously reported in reactive arthritis synovial fluid and blood were some of the motif variants.

Quantitative molecular-barcoded 5'-RACE generated the TCR beta libraries. TCRdb reprocessed the 5' RACE reads with MiXCR, giving one entry per CDR3 protein. The sample has 230,000 or so distinct CDR3 sequences, roughly a quarter seen once. CDR1 is SQVTM, CDR2 ANQGSEA, per germline. V gave up 0 bases and J gave up 2 bases; unmatched junction bases: 3. The CDR3 totals 14 residues. In its sample, this clonotype was seen many times. Its specificity is unknown. Material for sequencing was blood, either unsorted or a sorted T cell fraction (not recorded which). The sequence came from a male donor with ankylosing spondylitis or in good health (not recorded which). The chain joins TRBV29-1 to TRBJ2-5; 7 positions agree with TRBD1. The CDR3: CSVEEGTAQETQYF. The CDR3, as DNA: TGCAGCGTTGAAGAAGGGACAGCACAAGAGACCCAGTACTTC.